This T cell receptor beta chain was identified during a study of human thymus T cells. Findings and limits, study-wide: An apparent bias in V and J gene usage was seen in thymic and blood repertoires. Overlap was high between thymic repertoires from unrelated individuals, as reported in related research.

Resections removed during corrective heart surgery provided the thymus tissue used. Infants served as donors; they were healthy and Finnish and were having corrective surgery for congenital heart defects. A note on this clone: What it binds is unknown.

The table came from immunoSEQ multiplex PCR; TCRdb's copy has only in-frame clones and leaves some out. The sample contains around 120,000 clones, around 94% of which appear only once. This CDR3 region has 16 residues. Germline assignment: CDR1 SGHRS and CDR2 YFSETQ. With V trimmed by 2 bases and J by 0 bases, 5 bases remained unmatched. The receptor was derived from a boy under two years old with a congenital heart defect but otherwise immunologically healthy. The source material was thymus tissue. The chain links TRBV5-1 to TRBJ2-3; the match to TRBD2 covers 8 bases. The CDR3 sequence is CASSFLAGPSTDTQYF. For the CDR3, the DNA is TGCGCCAGCAGCTTCCTAGCGGGTCCAAGCACAGATACGCAGTATTTT.